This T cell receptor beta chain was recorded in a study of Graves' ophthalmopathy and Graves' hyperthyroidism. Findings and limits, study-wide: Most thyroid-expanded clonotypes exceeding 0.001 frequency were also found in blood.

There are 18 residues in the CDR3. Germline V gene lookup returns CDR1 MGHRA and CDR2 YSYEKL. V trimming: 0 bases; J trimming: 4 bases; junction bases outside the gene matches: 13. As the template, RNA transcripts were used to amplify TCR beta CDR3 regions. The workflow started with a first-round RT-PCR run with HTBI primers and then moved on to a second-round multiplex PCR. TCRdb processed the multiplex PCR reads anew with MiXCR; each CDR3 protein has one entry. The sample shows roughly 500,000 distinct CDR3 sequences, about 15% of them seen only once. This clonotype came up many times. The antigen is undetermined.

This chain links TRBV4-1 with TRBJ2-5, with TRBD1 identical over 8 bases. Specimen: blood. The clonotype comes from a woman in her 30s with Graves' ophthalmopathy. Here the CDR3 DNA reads TGCGCCAGCAGCCAAGATAGGGCAGGGGGCAGCGAGGGAGAGACCCAGTACTTC. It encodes CASSQDRAGGSEGETQYF.